This T cell receptor (beta chain) was sequenced during a study of identical twins. From the 5' RACE reads, TCRdb called clonotypes with MiXCR, one entry per CDR3 protein. Of about 810,000 distinct CDR3 sequences in the sample, 9% to 15% were seen once. Notes on the study in general: Monozygotic twins shared more out-of-frame TCR alpha than recombination models predicted.

This clonotype was counted many times. The antigen is unknown. The CDR3 length is 13 residues. Separately, the same data were catalogued under a study of yellow fever vaccine responses in identical twins.

The chain is built from TRBV21-1 and TRBJ1-1; the D segment call TRBD1 is taken from the table without a DNA check. TRBV21-1 is a listed pseudogene. The origin of this receptor is a young woman in good health. Sequenced: PBMCs. The CDR3 coding sequence is TGTGCCAGTTCGACAGGGATGAACACTGAAGCTTTCTTT. Translated: CASSTGMNTEAFF.